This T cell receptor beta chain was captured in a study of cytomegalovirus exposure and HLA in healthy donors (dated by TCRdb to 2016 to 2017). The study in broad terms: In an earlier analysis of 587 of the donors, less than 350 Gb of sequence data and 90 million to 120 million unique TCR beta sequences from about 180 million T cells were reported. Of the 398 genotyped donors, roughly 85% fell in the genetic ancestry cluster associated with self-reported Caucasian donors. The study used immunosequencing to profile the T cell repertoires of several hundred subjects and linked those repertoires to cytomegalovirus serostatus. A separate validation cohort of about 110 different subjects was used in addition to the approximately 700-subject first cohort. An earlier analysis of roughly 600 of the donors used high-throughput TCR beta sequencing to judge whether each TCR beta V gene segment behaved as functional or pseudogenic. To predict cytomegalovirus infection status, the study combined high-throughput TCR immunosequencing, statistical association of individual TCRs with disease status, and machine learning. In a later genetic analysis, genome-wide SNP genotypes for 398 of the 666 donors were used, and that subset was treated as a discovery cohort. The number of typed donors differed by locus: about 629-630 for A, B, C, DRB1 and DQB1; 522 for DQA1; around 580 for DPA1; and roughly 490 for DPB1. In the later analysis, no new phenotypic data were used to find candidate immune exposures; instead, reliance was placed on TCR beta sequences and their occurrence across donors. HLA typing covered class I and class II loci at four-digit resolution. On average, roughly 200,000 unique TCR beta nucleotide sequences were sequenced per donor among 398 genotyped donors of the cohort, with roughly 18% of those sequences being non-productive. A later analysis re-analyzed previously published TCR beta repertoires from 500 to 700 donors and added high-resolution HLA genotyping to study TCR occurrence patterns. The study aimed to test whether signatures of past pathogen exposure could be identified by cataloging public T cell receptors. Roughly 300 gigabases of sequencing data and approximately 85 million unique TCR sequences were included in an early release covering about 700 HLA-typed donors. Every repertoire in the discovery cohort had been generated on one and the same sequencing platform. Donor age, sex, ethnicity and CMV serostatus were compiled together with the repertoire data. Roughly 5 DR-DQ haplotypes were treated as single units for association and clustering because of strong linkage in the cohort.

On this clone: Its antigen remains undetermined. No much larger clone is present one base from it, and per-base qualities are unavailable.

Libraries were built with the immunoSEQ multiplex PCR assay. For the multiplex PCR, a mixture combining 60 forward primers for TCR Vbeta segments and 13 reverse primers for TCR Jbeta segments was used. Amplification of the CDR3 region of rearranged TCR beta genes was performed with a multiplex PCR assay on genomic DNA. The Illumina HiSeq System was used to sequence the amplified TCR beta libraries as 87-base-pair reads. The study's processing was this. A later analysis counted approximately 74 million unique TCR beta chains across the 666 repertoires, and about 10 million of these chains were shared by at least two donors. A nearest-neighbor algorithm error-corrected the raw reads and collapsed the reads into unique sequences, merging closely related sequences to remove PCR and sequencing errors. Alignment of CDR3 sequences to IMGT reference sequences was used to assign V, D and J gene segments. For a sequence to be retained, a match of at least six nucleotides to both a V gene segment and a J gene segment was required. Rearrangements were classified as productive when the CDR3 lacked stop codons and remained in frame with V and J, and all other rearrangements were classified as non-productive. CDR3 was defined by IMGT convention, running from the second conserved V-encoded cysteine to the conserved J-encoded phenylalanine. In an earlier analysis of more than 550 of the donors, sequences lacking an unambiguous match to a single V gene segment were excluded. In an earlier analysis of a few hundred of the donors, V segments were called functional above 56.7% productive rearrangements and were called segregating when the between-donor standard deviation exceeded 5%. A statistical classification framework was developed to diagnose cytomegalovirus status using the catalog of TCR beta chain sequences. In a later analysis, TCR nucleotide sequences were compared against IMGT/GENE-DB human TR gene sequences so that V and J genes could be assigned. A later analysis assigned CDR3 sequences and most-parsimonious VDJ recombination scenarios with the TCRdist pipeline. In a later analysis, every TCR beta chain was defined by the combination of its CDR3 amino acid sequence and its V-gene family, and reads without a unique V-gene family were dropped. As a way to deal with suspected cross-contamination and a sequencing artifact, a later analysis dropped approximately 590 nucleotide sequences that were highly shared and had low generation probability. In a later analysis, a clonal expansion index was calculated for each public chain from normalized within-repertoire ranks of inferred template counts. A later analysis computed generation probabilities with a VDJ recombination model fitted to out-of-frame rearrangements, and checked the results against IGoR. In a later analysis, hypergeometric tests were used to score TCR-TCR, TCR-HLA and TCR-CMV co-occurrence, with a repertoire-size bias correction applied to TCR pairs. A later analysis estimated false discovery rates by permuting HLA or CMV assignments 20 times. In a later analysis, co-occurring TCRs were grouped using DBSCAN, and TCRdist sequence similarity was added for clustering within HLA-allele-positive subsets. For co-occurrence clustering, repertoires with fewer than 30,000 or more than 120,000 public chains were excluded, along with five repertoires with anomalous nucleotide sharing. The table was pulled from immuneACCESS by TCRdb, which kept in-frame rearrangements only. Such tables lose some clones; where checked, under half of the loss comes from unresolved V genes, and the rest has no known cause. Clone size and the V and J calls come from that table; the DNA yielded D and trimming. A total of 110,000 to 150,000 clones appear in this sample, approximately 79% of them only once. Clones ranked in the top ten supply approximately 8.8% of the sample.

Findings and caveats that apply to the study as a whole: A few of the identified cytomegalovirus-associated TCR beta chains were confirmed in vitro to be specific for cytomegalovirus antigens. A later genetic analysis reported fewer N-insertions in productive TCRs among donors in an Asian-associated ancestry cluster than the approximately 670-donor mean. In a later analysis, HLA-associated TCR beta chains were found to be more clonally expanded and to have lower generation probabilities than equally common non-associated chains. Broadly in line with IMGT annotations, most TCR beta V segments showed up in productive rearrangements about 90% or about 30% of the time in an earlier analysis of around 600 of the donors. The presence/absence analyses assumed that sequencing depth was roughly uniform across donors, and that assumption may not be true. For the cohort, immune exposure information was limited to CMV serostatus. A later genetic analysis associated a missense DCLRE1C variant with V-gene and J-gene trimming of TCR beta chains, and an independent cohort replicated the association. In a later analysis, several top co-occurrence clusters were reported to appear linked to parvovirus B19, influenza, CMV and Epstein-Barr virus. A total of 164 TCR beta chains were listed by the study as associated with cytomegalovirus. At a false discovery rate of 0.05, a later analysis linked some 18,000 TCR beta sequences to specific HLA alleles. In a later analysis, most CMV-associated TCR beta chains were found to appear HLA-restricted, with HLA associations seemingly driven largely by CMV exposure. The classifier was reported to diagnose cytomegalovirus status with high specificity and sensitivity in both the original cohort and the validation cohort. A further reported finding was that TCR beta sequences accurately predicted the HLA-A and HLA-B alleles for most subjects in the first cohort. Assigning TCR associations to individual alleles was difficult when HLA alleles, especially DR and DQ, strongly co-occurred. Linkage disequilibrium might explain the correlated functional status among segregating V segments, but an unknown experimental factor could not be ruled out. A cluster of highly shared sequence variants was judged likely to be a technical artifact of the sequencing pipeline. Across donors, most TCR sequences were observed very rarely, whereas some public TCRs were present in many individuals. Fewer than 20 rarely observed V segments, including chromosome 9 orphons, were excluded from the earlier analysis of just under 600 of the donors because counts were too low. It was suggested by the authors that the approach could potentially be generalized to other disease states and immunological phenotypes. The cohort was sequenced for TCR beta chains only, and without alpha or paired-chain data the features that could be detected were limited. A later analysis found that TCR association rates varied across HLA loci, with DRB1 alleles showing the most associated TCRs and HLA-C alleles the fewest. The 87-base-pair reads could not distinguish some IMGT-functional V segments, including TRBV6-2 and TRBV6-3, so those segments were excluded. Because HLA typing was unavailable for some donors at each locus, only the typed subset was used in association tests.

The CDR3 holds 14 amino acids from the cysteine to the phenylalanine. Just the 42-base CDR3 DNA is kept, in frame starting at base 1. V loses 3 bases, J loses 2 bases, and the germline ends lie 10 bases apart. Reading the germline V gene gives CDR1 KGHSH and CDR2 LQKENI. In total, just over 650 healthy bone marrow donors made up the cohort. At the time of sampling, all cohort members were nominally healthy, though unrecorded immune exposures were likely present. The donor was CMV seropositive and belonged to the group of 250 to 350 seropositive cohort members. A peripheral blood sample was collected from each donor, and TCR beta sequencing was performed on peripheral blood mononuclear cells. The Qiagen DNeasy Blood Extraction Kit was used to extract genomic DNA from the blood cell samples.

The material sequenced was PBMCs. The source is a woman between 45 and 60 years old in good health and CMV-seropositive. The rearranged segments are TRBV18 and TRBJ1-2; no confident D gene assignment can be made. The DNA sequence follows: TGTGCCAGCTCACCTTCGGGTCGGAACTATGGCTACACCTTC. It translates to CASSPSGRNYGYTF.